This T cell receptor (beta chain) comes out of a study of cytomegalovirus exposure and HLA in healthy donors. Likely unrecorded immune exposures existed in these nominally healthy donors. The CDR3 loop spans 16 amino acids. V was pared by 5 bases and J by 4 bases, with 12 bases of the junction left unmatched. Germline CDR1 and CDR2: SEHNR and FQNEAQ (reference sequence). Comment on this clone: The antigen is unknown.

Study-wide points: In vitro testing confirmed a few CMV-associated chains as specific for CMV antigens.

Vbeta (60) and Jbeta (13) primers were used in the PCR. Here immunoSEQ multiplex PCR was the method, and the copy in TCRdb shows in-frame clones only, minus some. This table has about 100,000 clones, 70% to 85% appearing once. This sequence was found in a woman aged 18 to 35 in good health and CMV-seronegative. This rearrangement joins TRBV7-9 to TRBJ2-7, with TRBD1 matching 9 bases. The sequenced material came from PBMCs. CDR3 amino acids: CASSQGTGKVRYEQYF. For the CDR3, the DNA is TGTGCCAGCAGCCAGGGGACAGGGAAGGTCAGGTACGAGCAGTACTTC.